This note documents a single TCR beta chain sequence. What it recognizes is unknown. This sample is drawn from a study of OX40 agonist ivuxolimab in advanced cancers. Background on the study: Administration of intravenous ivuxolimab to patients occurred every 2 weeks at 0.01 to 10 mg/kg.

Whole-study results and caveats: CD8+ T cells showed, on average, more clonal expansion than CD4+ cells. The antigen specificity of the peripheral T cells (those that were expanded) was not determined.

The assay was immunoSEQ multiplex PCR, and TCRdb's table has in-frame clones only and misses some. Among some 80,000 clones listed, roughly 88% were seen once. Specimen: CD4+ or CD8+ T cells sorted from blood, collected in a trial of the OX40 agonist ivuxolimab. This receptor was obtained from an adult with an advanced solid tumor such as melanoma, head and neck, liver or kidney cancer.

The DNA of the CDR3 is TGTGCCATCGCAGACGGCCCCTATGGCTACACCTTC. Protein product: CAIADGPYGYTF. The J gene is TRBJ1-2, the V gene TRBV10-3, with D unclear. V was cut by 8 bases and J by 4 bases, with 11 bases left in between. The CDR3 has 12 amino acids. Germline V lookup: CDR1 ENHRY, CDR2 SYGVKD.